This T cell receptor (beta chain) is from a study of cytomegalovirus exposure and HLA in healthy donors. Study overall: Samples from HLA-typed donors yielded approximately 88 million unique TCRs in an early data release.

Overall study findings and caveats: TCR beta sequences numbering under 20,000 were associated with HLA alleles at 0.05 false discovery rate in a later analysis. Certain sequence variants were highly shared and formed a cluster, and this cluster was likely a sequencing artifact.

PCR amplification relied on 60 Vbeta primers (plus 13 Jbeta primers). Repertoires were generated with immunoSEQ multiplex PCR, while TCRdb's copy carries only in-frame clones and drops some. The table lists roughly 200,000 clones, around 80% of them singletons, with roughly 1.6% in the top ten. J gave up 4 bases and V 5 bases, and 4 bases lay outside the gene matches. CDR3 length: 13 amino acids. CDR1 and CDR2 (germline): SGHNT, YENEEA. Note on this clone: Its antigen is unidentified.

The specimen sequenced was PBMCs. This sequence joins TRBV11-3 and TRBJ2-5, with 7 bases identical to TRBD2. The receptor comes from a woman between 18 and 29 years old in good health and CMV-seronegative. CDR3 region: CASSRSSGETQYF. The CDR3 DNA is TGTGCCAGCAGCCGATCTAGCGGAGAGACCCAGTACTTC.